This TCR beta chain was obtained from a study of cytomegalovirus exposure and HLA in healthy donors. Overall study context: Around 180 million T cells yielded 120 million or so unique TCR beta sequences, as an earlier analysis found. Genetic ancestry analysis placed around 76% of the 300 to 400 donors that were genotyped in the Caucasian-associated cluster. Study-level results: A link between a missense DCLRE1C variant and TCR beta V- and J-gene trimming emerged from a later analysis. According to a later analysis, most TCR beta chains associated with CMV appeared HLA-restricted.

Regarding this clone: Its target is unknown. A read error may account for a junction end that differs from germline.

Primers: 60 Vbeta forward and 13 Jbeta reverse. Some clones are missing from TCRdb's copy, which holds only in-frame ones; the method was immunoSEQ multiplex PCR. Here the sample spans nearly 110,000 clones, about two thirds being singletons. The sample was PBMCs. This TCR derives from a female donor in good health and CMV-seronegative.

In DNA form, the CDR3 reads TGTGTCAGTATCGGGCAGGGAGGAAAAGCTTTCTTT. Its translation is CVSIGQGGKAFF. The V call is TRBV19, the J call TRBJ1-1; D is possibly TRBD1 (5 bases). This CDR3 has 12 amino acids. In germline, CDR1 is LNHDA, CDR2 SQIVND (reference sequence).